Below are 9 T cell receptor beta chains sequenced from a single sample in a study of cytomegalovirus exposure and HLA in healthy donors. Vbeta (60) and Jbeta (13) primers were used in the PCR. Profiling relied on immunoSEQ multiplex PCR, and the TCRdb table lists in-frame clones only, not all of them. The repertoire includes about 140,000 clones, over 60% of them detected once, and approximately 5% sits in the top ten. The source material was PBMCs. The receptors shown here come from a woman between 45 and 65 years old in good health and CMV-seronegative.

V usage is TRBV29-1 and J usage is TRBJ1-1; 7 nucleotides align to TRBD1. V lost 5 bases, J lost 0 bases, and 12 bases stayed unmatched. The CDR3 spans 16 residues. Germline V CDR1 and CDR2: SQVTM, ANQGSEA. This chain's CDR3 is CSVSLPGQPVNTEAFF. In DNA form, the CDR3 reads TGCAGCGTTTCCCTTCCGGGACAGCCAGTGAACACTGAAGCTTTCTTT. Together with reference TRBV29-1 and TRBJ1-1, the CDR3 gives the full variable domain: SAVISQKPSRDICQRGTSLTIQCQVDSQVTMMFWYRQQPGQSLTLIATANQGSEATYESGFVIDKFPISRPNLTFSTLTVSNMSPEDSSIYLCSVSLPGQPVNTEAFFGQGTRLTVV.

The chain carries TRBV2 and TRBJ2-7; D possibly corresponds to TRBD1 (5 bases). CDR3 length: 13 residues. The ends were cut back, 4 bases at V and 3 bases at J, with 10 bases in the middle. Germline assignment: CDR1 SNHLY and CDR2 FYNNEI. In DNA, the CDR3 is TGTGCCAGCAGTGTAGATAGGGGCTACGAGCAGTACTTC. This encodes CASSVDRGYEQYF.

This rearrangement joins TRBV5-1 to TRBJ1-1; TRBD1 is a possible D gene (5 bases). Trimming cost V 0 bases and J 0 bases, with 9 bases left between them. Germline CDR1 SGHRS, CDR2 YFSETQ. This CDR3 is 15 amino acids long. CDR3 sequence (DNA): TGCGCCAGCAGCTTGGTGCCAGGGATGAACACTGAAGCTTTCTTT. It codes for CASSLVPGMNTEAFF.

The genes are TRBV6-5 and TRBJ1-2; TRBD1 agrees at 9 bases. The CDR3 has 14 residues. CDR1 is MNHEY, CDR2 SVGAGI, per germline. The ends lost 6 bases at V and 4 bases at J; junction bases unmatched: 6. This CDR3 is CASSRGGQGYGYTF. The CDR3 DNA sequence: TGTGCCAGCAGCAGAGGGGGACAGGGCTATGGCTACACCTTC.

This clone appeared a few times. This sequence joins TRBV6-1 and TRBJ1-1; perhaps TRBD1 as D (6 bases). The length of the CDR3 is 15 residues. The V gene's germline CDR1 is MNHNS and CDR2 SASEGT. The V end was cut by 2 bases, the J end by 6 bases, with 16 bases between. The CDR3 DNA reads TGTGCCAGCAGTGAATTCGCGGGGGCGCTGGCTGAAGCTTTCTTT. Encoded protein: CASSEFAGALAEAFF.

This sequence joins TRBV6-5 and TRBJ2-2; TRBD2 is a possible D gene (5 bases). The V end was cut by 10 bases, the J end by 9 bases, with 21 bases between. This CDR3 has 14 amino acids. Germline CDR1 and CDR2: MNHEY and SVGAGI. DNA of the CDR3: TGTGCCACCTGGACGGGGAAAGAGACCTGGGAGCTGTTTTTT. Protein: CATWTGKETWELFF.

The J gene is TRBJ1-2, the V gene TRBV6-5, with 7 bases fitting TRBD1. Germline values: CDR1 MNHEY, CDR2 SVGAGI. The CDR3 is 16 residues long. The ends lost 2 bases at V and 4 bases at J; junction bases unmatched: 10. DNA for the CDR3: TGTGCCAGCAGTTACAATCTCGGGACAGTCATCTATGGCTACACCTTC. Its translation is CASSYNLGTVIYGYTF.

The chain is built from TRBV27 and TRBJ2-3; TRBD2 matches at 12 bases. The germline CDR1 and CDR2 sequences are MNHEY and SMNVEV (reference sequence). Trimming removed 3 bases from V and 3 bases from J; junction bases left unmatched: 4. CDR3 length: 16 residues. The CDR3 DNA follows: TGTGCCAGCAGTTTCCTTCTAGCGGGGGGGACAGATACGCAGTATTTT. Amino acid sequence: CASSFLLAGGTDTQYF.

This clone has only a few counts. The chain has TRBV4-3 and TRBJ1-1, with 9 bases aligning to TRBD1. V lost 6 bases, J lost 6 bases, and 11 bases stayed unmatched. There are 15 residues in the CDR3. Per germline, CDR1 LGHNA and CDR2 YSLEER. For the CDR3, the DNA is TGCGCCAGCAGTCGTACGGGACAGGGCGAATCTGAAGCTTTCTTT. It translates to CASSRTGQGESEAFF.